This T cell receptor (beta chain) comes out of a study of T cells after yellow fever vaccination. Study-level background: Preparation of the low-cell-number fractions used SMART-Seq v4 Ultra Low Input. Points from the study as a whole: Re-detected after boosting: most primary clones, 96% of CD4 and about 90% of CD8. A minor fraction of clonotypes spanned both CD4 and CD8 compartments.

Each CDR3 protein is one row after TCRdb ran MiXCR on the 5' RACE reads. This table holds fewer than 400,000 distinct CDR3 sequences, 6.2% found once. The CDR3 has 17 residues. CDR1 and CDR2 (germline): MDHEN, SYDVKM. With 5 bases clipped from V and 1 base from J, the junction kept 8 bases outside the gene matches. The table lists this clonotype with a few counts. Its antigen remains unknown. This clonotype was sampled from a man aged 30-40 years who received the YFV17D yellow fever vaccine. The chain couples TRBV28 to TRBJ2-2; 9 nucleotides match TRBD1. Specimen: PBMCs, collected 5 days after the yellow fever booster vaccination. The CDR3: CASSPVGGQGNTGELFF. The CDR3 region has the DNA TGTGCCAGCAGTCCCGTGGGGGGACAGGGGAACACCGGGGAGCTGTTTTTT.